Following are 29 T cell receptor beta chains from one sample sequenced in a study of identical twins. Each CDR3 protein gets one entry after TCRdb re-called the 5' RACE reads with MiXCR. The repertoire holds 500,000 to 550,000 distinct CDR3 sequences, with around 20% as singletons. These sequences were also reported in another study, on T cells expressing NK-cell markers.

Material: CD4+ T cells sorted from blood. The receptors stem from a woman between 18 and 30 years old in good health.

Only a few counts were recorded for this clonotype. J is TRBJ2-3 and V is TRBV20-1, with TRBD2 matching over 9 bases. The trim removed 5 bases at V and 4 bases at J, leaving 4 bases unmatched. Germline-derived CDR1 and CDR2 are DFQATT and SNEGSKA (reference sequence). This CDR3 is built from 13 residues. The CDR3 DNA sequence: TGCAGTGCTGACCAGCGGGGGGCAGATACGCAGTATTTT. Translated: CSADQRGADTQYF.

This clonotype was observed a handful of times. The rearrangement links TRBV18 to TRBJ1-6; D remains ambiguous. V lost 0 bases to trimming and J lost 7 bases, with 7 bases between them. This CDR3 spans 14 amino acids. CDR1 is KGHSH, CDR2 LQKENI, per germline. The DNA for the CDR3 is TGTGCCAGCTCACCACCTTTCGGCAATTCACCCCTCCACTTT. Protein product: CASSPPFGNSPLHF.

This clonotype was seen at least ten times. This chain connects TRBV11-2 to TRBJ2-2, with unresolved D. CDR3 length equals 17 residues. Trimming shortened V by 4 bases and J by 1 base, and 16 bases separated the two germline ends. Germline V lookup: CDR1 SGHAT, CDR2 FQNNGV. CDR3 in DNA: TGTGCCAGCAGCTCCCTAAGGCTAAGGCAGAACACCGGGGAGCTGTTTTTT. Its translation: CASSSLRLRQNTGELFF.

This clonotype was seen a few times. The chain uses TRBV20-1 and TRBJ1-2; 7 bases map to TRBD1. The CDR3 consists of 14 residues. Germline loops: CDR1 DFQATT, CDR2 SNEGSKA (reference sequence). With 6 bases clipped from V and 8 bases from J, the junction kept 15 bases outside the gene matches. CDR3 bases: TGCAGTGCGCAGACAGGGCGCATGGGGGGAGGCTACACCTTC. It yields the protein CSAQTGRMGGGYTF.

The sample holds a few counts of this clonotype. This rearrangement joins TRBV20-1 to TRBJ1-2; possible D gene TRBD1, 6 bases. Germline-derived CDR1 and CDR2 are DFQATT and SNEGSKA (reference sequence). The CDR3 runs to 14 residues. Trimming stripped 4 bases from V and 4 bases from J, with 16 bases between. DNA for the CDR3: TGCAGTGCTACCGGGCAGGGGCTCTCCTATGGCTACACCTTC. Protein: CSATGQGLSYGYTF.

The rearrangement joins TRBV5-1 to TRBJ1-1; the D gene is possibly TRBD1 (5 bases). The germline V gene encodes CDR1 SGHRS and CDR2 YFSETQ. V dropped 0 bases and J dropped 9 bases, with 12 bases sitting between them. The CDR3 runs 13 residues. CDR3 sequence reads: CASSLETDRKAFF. The DNA for the CDR3 is TGCGCCAGCAGCTTGGAGACAGATCGTAAAGCTTTCTTT.

This clonotype has more than one count but fewer than ten. The V gene is TRBV20-1, the J gene TRBJ2-7, with 8 bases fitting TRBD2. The CDR3 consists of 14 residues. Germline lookup yields CDR1 DFQATT and CDR2 SNEGSKA (reference sequence). The V and J ends lost 0 bases and 5 bases, in that order; junction bases with no gene match: 6. Here the CDR3 DNA reads TGCAGTGCTAGAGAGGGCGGGAGGCAAAACGAGCAGTACTTC. It specifies CSAREGGRQNEQYF.

Ten or more counts support this clonotype. The V call is TRBV20-1, the J call TRBJ2-7; 8 positions match TRBD1. V gave up 5 bases and J gave up 7 bases; unmatched junction bases: 7. Germline CDR1 DFQATT, CDR2 SNEGSKA (reference sequence). The CDR3 loop spans 12 amino acids. The CDR3 protein is CSAPGQGGEQYF. The CDR3 nucleotides read TGCAGTGCTCCAGGACAGGGCGGAGAGCAGTACTTC.

This clonotype came up a few times. The chain combines TRBV7-8 with TRBJ1-2; tentative D call: TRBD1 (5 bases). The CDR3 consists of 15 residues. The V end lost 2 bases, the J end lost 1 base, and 11 bases lay between the germline ends. Germline V gene sequence: CDR1 SGHVS, CDR2 FQNEAQ. CDR3 DNA: TGTGCCAGCAGCTTATGGACACAAGTTAACTATGGCTACACCTTC. Translated, it gives CASSLWTQVNYGYTF.

This chain links TRBV21-1 with TRBJ2-7. TRBV21-1 is designated a pseudogene. The CDR3 contains 16 residues. CDR3 region: CASSSWSSEIPYEQYF. CDR3 bases: TGTGCCAGCAGCTCCTGGTCGTCTGAGATTCCCTACGAGCAGTACTTC.

The V and J genes are TRBV7-2 and TRBJ2-7, with 12 bases lining up with TRBD2. The junction had 3 bases not matched to a gene; V was cut back by 4 bases and J by 2 bases. This CDR3 region has 15 residues. Per the germline V gene, CDR1 is SGHTA and CDR2 is FQGNSA. The DNA of the CDR3 is TGTGCCAGCAGCTCGACTAGCGGGGGAACCTACGAGCAGTACTTC. It specifies CASSSTSGGTYEQYF.

V usage is TRBV21-1 and J usage is TRBJ2-4; the table's D call TRBD2 went unverified against the DNA. TRBV21-1 is listed as a pseudogene. CDR3 length equals 17 residues. The CDR3 is CASSKVGLAGGPDIQYF. In DNA, the CDR3 is TGTGCCAGCAGCAAAGTGGGACTAGCGGGGGGGCCGGACATTCAGTACTTC.

V gene TRBV20-1 combines with J gene TRBJ2-3; 7 nucleotides match TRBD2. Per germline, CDR1 DFQATT and CDR2 SNEGSKA (reference sequence). The CDR3 consists of 12 residues. The J segment lost 7 bases and the V segment lost 4 bases, leaving 5 bases of the junction unmatched. CDR3 region: CSATGTMHTQYF. The CDR3 DNA follows: TGCAGTGCTACCGGGACTATGCATACGCAGTATTTT.

As concerns this clonotype: At one end the junction does not follow the germline gene, possibly because of a read error. This sequence joins TRBV6-5 and TRBJ2-7; D call uncertain. CDR1 is MNHEY and CDR2 is SVGAGI in the germline V gene. The CDR3 totals 13 residues. The CDR3 here is CASSYSTIYGQYF. In nucleotides, the CDR3 is TGTGCCAGCAGTTACTCGACCATCTACGGGCAGTACTTC.

The chain is built from TRBV6-1 and TRBJ1-4; TRBD1 is a possible D gene (5 bases). The V gene's germline CDR1 is MNHNS and CDR2 SASEGT. V dropped 8 bases and J dropped 8 bases, with 21 bases sitting between them. The CDR3 has 15 amino acids. CDR3 residues: CASSVRGTSSEKLFF. The CDR3 DNA reads TGTGCCAGCTCCGTTCGGGGGACCTCGTCGGAAAAACTGTTTTTT.

The sample holds many counts of this clonotype. The genes are TRBV7-2 and TRBJ2-5, with unresolved D. Trimming took off 0 bases at V and 4 bases at J, with 6 bases between the two ends. CDR3 length: 13 residues. The germline V gene has CDR1 SGHTA and CDR2 FQGNSA. CDR3 sequence (DNA): TGTGCCAGCAGCTTAGCGCTCAGAGAGACCCAGTACTTC. Its translation: CASSLALRETQYF.

This clonotype has only a few counts. The chain carries TRBV3-1 and TRBJ1-5, with 7 bases fitting TRBD1. V lost 4 bases to trimming and J lost 3 bases; unmatched junction nucleotides: 9. The germline V gene encodes CDR1 LGHDT and CDR2 YNNKEL (reference sequence). This CDR3 spans 16 amino acids. The CDR3 nucleotides are TGTGCCAGCAGCCCGGGGCTGGGGACAGACAATCAGCCCCAGCATTTT. It codes for CASSPGLGTDNQPQHF.

In its sample, this clonotype was seen many times. This sequence joins TRBV7-6 and TRBJ2-7; D is possibly TRBD1 (6 bases). Per the germline V gene, CDR1 is SGHVS and CDR2 is FNYEAQ. The CDR3 spans 18 residues. V was trimmed by 10 bases and J by 1 base, leaving 29 bases between them. The CDR3 DNA reads as TGTGCCACCAAGCACCCTCTCACCGGGACACCGGGATCCTACGAGCAGTACTTC. Protein: CATKHPLTGTPGSYEQYF.

The table lists this clonotype with many counts. This sequence joins TRBV5-6 and TRBJ2-7; the D gene is possibly TRBD2 (6 bases). Germline lookup yields CDR1 SGHDT and CDR2 YYEEEE. The ends were cut back, 3 bases at V and 1 base at J, with 14 bases in the middle. The CDR3 is 15 amino acids. The CDR3 region has the DNA TGTGCCAGCAGCTGGGTAACCGGGACTTCCTACGAGCAGTACTTC. Its translation is CASSWVTGTSYEQYF.

Ten or more counts support this clonotype. The chain joins TRBV15 to TRBJ1-2; D is possibly TRBD1 (5 bases). The CDR3 length is 12 residues. Germline CDR1 is LNHNV and CDR2 is YYDKDF (reference sequence). V lost 5 bases and J 6 bases, leaving 10 bases between the germline ends. Written as DNA, the CDR3 is TGTGCCACCAGCGGGGGATTAGATGGCTACACCTTC. Translation: CATSGGLDGYTF.

The chain is built from TRBV12-5 and TRBJ2-2; 9 bases line up with TRBD1. This CDR3 is built from 18 residues. CDR1 and CDR2 (germline): LGHNT, FRNRAP. The V segment lost 6 bases and the J segment 3 bases; nucleotides outside the gene matches: 14. CDR3 loop: CASGPRLPGQGYTGELFF. The CDR3 nucleotides read TGTGCTAGTGGCCCACGTCTCCCGGGACAGGGATACACCGGGGAGCTGTTTTTT.

This clonotype has a handful of counts. The chain is built from TRBV12-3 or TRBV12-4 and TRBJ2-7; tentative D call: TRBD2 (6 bases). The CDR3 totals 14 residues. Trimming took off 6 bases at V and 3 bases at J, with 15 bases between the two ends. CDR3 DNA: TGTGCCAGCAGGTCCGGGGGAGCGGTCTACGAGCAGTACTTC. Its protein is CASRSGGAVYEQYF.

This clonotype was detected ten times or more. This chain uses TRBV20-1 with TRBJ1-5; D possibly corresponds to TRBD1 (6 bases). CDR3 length equals 14 residues. Trimming removed 0 bases from V and 2 bases from J, with 8 bases in between. The germline V gene encodes CDR1 DFQATT and CDR2 SNEGSKA (reference sequence). This CDR3 reads CSARDHRGNQPQHF. As DNA, the CDR3 is TGCAGTGCTAGAGACCACAGGGGCAATCAGCCCCAGCATTTT.

This clonotype came up a few times. The chain employs TRBV7-9 and TRBJ2-3, with D unclear. The CDR3 spans 15 residues. CDR1 SEHNR and CDR2 FQNEAQ come from the germline V gene (reference sequence). Trimming took 3 bases from V and 0 from J, leaving 10 bases between them. CDR3 amino acids: CASSFGVSSTDTQYF. CDR3 coding DNA: TGTGCCAGCAGCTTCGGTGTCAGTAGCACAGATACGCAGTATTTT.

This clonotype turned up a few times. The V and J genes are TRBV5-5 and TRBJ2-5; D is unclear. The CDR3 runs 13 residues. Germline CDR1 SGHKS, CDR2 YYEKEE (reference sequence). With 4 bases removed from V and 3 bases from J, the gap between germline ends came to 10 bases. DNA for the CDR3: TGTGCCAGCAGCCCGAGAGAAAAAGAGACCCAGTACTTC. This translates into CASSPREKETQYF.

This clonotype was detected only a few times. The chain combines TRBV5-1 with TRBJ2-3; the D gene is possibly TRBD1 (6 bases). V was shortened by 4 bases and J by 6 bases, with 15 bases between the two germline ends. The CDR3 has 14 residues. Looked up from germline, CDR1 is SGHRS and CDR2 is YFSETQ. The CDR3 loop reads CASSLTGSGDTQYF. The CDR3 nucleotides read TGCGCCAGCAGCCTTACAGGGTCCGGGGATACGCAGTATTTT.

This clonotype was seen only a few times. The chain has TRBV11-2 and TRBJ1-1; D is uncertain. Trimming shortened V by 5 bases and J by 6 bases, and 13 bases separated the two germline ends. CDR1 and CDR2 from the germline V gene are SGHAT and FQNNGV. The CDR3 spans 13 residues. The CDR3, as DNA: TGTGCCAGCAGCCTTCAGCCTTCCCCTGAAGCTTTCTTT. Protein sequence: CASSLQPSPEAFF.

CDR3 protein: CASSSSLTSGGDTDTQYF. The CDR3 DNA reads as TGTGCCAGCAGCTCATCACTGACTAGCGGGGGGGACACAGATACGCAGTATTTT. The V and J genes are TRBV7-6 and TRBJ2-3; 14 bases are shared with TRBD2. The germline V gene encodes CDR1 SGHVS and CDR2 FNYEAQ. The trim removed 4 bases at V and 2 bases at J, leaving 8 bases unmatched. The CDR3 runs 18 residues.

The J gene is TRBJ2-7, the V gene TRBV20-1, with 10 bases that match TRBD2. Trimming removed 2 bases from V and 5 bases from J; junction bases left unmatched: 6. The CDR3 is 14 residues long. Germline V gives CDR1 DFQATT, CDR2 SNEGSKA (reference sequence). CDR3 protein: CSARSSGGHHEQYF. The CDR3 bases are TGCAGTGCTAGATCTAGCGGGGGCCACCACGAGCAGTACTTC.